The 8 T cell receptor beta chains given below trace back to one sample, sequenced in a study of blood T cells in healthy people across ages. A second PCR, run for roughly 7 to 11 cycles, used a sample-barcoded 5' primer plus a J-beta primer mix. TCRdb recomputed calls from the 5' RACE reads with MiXCR, one row per CDR3 protein. The sample holds 1.5 million to 2 million distinct CDR3 sequences, about 49% seen once. The sequenced sample was blood. These receptors came from a woman in her 40s in good health.

At least ten counts were recorded for this clonotype. The J gene is TRBJ2-7, the V gene TRBV20-1; D could derive from TRBD1 or TRBD2 (5 bases each). Trimming cost V 7 bases and J 3 bases, with 16 bases left between them. Germline loops: CDR1 DFQATT, CDR2 SNEGSKA (reference sequence). This CDR3 comprises 13 residues. CDR3 nucleotide sequence: TGCAGTGTCCCGGGGCAGGCCCTCTACGAGCAGTACTTC. Its protein product is CSVPGQALYEQYF.

The chain is built from TRBV11-2 and TRBJ2-5; 11 bases are a match to TRBD2. Germline V gene data show CDR1 as SGHAT and CDR2 as FQNNGV. This CDR3 is 14 amino acids long. Losses at the gene ends were 5 bases for V and 4 bases for J; bases not matched to a gene: 3. CDR3 nucleotides: TGTGCCAGCAGCGATGGACTAGCGGGAGAGACCCAGTACTTC. This translates into CASSDGLAGETQYF.

This chain connects TRBV28 to TRBJ1-1; D perhaps matches TRBD1 (5 bases). The ends were cut back, 4 bases at V and 1 base at J, with 13 bases in the middle. Germline V gene data show CDR1 as MDHEN and CDR2 as SYDVKM. This CDR3 comprises 15 residues. The CDR3 sequence: CASSSTGAPNTEAFF. The CDR3 nucleotides are TGTGCCAGCAGTTCCACCGGGGCTCCGAACACTGAAGCTTTCTTT.

This clonotype has more than one count but fewer than ten. The V and J genes are TRBV7-9 and TRBJ2-7, with 11 nucleotides matching TRBD1. Germline V CDR1 and CDR2: SEHNR, FQNEAQ (reference sequence). With 1 base clipped from V and 7 bases from J, the junction kept 3 bases outside the gene matches. This CDR3 is 14 amino acids long. The CDR3 sequence: CASSLGTGGWEQYF. In nucleotides, the CDR3 is TGTGCCAGCAGCTTAGGGACAGGGGGCTGGGAGCAGTACTTC.

The chain is built from TRBV6-5 and TRBJ2-3; tentatively, D is TRBD1 (5 bases). The V and J ends lost 5 bases and 7 bases respectively, with 13 bases between them. The CDR3 has 13 residues. CDR1 is MNHEY, CDR2 SVGAGI, per germline. The CDR3 DNA reads TGTGCCAGCAGTGACAGCCGAGCGAATACGCAGTATTTT. Translated, it gives CASSDSRANTQYF.

This clonotype was observed a handful of times. The chain carries TRBV9 and TRBJ2-7, with no clear D. The CDR3 contains 11 residues. V shed 4 bases and J shed 7 bases, with 9 bases lying between them. Germline lookup yields CDR1 SGDLS and CDR2 YYNGEE. The CDR3 loop reads CASSSSDEQYF. For the CDR3, the DNA is TGTGCCAGCAGCTCAAGTGATGAGCAGTACTTC.

This chain joins TRBV6-2 or TRBV6-3 and TRBJ1-2; 7 nucleotides match TRBD1. V trimming: 10 bases; J trimming: 5 bases; junction bases outside the gene matches: 10. Germline CDR1 MNHEY, CDR2 SVGEGT. This CDR3 contains 13 residues. The CDR3 region has the DNA TGTGCCACCGGAGACAGGGTTTGGTATGGCTACACCTTC. Amino acids: CATGDRVWYGYTF.

The chain couples TRBV19 to TRBJ2-1; TRBD1 aligns across 9 bases. The germline V gene encodes CDR1 LNHDA and CDR2 SQIVND (reference sequence). This CDR3 spans 15 amino acids. Trimming cost V 6 bases and J 7 bases; bases outside gene matches: 10. CDR3 loop: CASRPGQGRNNEQFF. CDR3 DNA: TGTGCCAGTAGGCCGGGACAGGGTCGGAATAATGAGCAGTTCTTC. Using reference TRBV19 and TRBJ2-1 for the parts outside the CDR3, the full variable domain is DGGITQSPKYLFRKEGQNVTLSCEQNLNHDAMYWYRQDPGQGLRLIYYSQIVNDFQKGDIAEGYSVSREKKESFPLTVTSAQKNPTAFYLCASRPGQGRNNEQFFGPGTRLTVL.